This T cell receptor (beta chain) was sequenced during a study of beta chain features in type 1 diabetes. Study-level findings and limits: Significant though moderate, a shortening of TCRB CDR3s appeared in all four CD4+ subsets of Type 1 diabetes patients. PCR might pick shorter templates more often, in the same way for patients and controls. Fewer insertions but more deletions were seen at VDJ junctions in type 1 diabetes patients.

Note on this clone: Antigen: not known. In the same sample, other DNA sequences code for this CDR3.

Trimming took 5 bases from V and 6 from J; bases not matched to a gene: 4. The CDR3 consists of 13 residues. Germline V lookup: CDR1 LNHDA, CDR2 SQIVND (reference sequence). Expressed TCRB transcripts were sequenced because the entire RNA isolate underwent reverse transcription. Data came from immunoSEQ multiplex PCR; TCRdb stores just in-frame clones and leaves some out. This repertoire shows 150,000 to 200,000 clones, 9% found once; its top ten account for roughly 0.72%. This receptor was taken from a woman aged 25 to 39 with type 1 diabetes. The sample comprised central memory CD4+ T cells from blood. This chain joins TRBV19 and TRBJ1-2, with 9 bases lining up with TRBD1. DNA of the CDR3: TGTGCCAGTAGTGACTGGACAGGGGATGGCTACACCTTC. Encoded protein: CASSDWTGDGYTF.